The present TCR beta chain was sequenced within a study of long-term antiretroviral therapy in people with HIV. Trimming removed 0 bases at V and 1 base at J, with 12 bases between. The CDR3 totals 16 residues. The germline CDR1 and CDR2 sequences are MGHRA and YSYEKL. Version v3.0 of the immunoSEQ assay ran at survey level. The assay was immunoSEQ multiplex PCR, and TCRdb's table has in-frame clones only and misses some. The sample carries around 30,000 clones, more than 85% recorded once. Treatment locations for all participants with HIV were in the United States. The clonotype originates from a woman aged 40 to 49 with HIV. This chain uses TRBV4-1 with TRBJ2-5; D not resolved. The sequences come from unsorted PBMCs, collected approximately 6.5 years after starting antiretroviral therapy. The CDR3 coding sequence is TGCGCCAGCAGCCAAGATCTTCCCCAGCTCCAAGAGACCCAGTACTTC. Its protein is CASSQDLPQLQETQYF.